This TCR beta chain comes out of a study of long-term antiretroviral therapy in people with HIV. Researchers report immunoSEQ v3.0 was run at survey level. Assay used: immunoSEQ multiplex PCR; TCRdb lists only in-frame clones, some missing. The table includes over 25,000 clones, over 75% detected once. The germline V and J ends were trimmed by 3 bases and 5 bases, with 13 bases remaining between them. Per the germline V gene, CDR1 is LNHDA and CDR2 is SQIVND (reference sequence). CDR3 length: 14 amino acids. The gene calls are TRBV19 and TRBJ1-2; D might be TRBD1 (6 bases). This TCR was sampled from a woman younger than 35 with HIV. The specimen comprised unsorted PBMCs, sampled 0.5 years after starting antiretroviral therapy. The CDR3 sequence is CASSIYRVGYGYTF. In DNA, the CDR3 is TGTGCCAGTAGTATCTACAGGGTAGGGTATGGCTACACCTTC. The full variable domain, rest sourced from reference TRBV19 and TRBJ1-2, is DGGITQSPKYLFRKEGQNVTLSCEQNLNHDAMYWYRQDPGQGLRLIYYSQIVNDFQKGDIAEGYSVSREKKESFPLTVTSAQKNPTAFYLCASSIYRVGYGYTFGSGTRLTVV.